This TCR beta chain was found in a study of blood T cells in healthy people across ages. Across the whole study: About one barcoded beta molecule was captured per two T cells (by template switching).

CDR3 length: 17 residues. V shed 1 base, J shed 4 bases, and the junction held 10 bases outside the gene matches. CDR1 and CDR2 (germline): SQVTM, ANQGSEA. General study findings and limits: In these data, TCR beta diversity tracked strongly with naive T cell percentage. Unknown donor CMV status possibly confounded expanded clonotype changes.

This clonotype was seen a few times. What it binds is unknown. The authors ran a second PCR of roughly 6 to 11 cycles using a sample-barcoded 5' primer and a J-beta primer mix. A single record per CDR3 protein comes from TCRdb applying MiXCR to the 5' RACE reads. Of roughly 1,300,000 distinct CDR3 sequences in the sample, 55% to 75% were seen once. The chain joins TRBV29-1 to TRBJ2-5, with TRBD2 matching 12 bases. The material sequenced was blood. The source of this sequence is a man younger than 35 in good health. The CDR3 DNA reads as TGCAGCGTTGAAGTGCCCCTGACTAGCGGGAGTAGAGAGACCCAGTACTTC. This translates into CSVEVPLTSGSRETQYF.